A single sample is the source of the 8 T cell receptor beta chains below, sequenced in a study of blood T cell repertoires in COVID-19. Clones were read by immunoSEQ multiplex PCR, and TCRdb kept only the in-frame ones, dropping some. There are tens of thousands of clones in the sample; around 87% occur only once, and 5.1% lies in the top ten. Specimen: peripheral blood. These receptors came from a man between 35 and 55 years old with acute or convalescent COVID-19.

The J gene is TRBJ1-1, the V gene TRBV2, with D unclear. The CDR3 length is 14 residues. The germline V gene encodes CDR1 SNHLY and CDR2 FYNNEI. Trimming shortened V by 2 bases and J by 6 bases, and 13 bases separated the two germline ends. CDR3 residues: CASSELREAPEAFF. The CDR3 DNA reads TGTGCCAGCAGTGAACTAAGGGAGGCCCCTGAAGCTTTCTTT.

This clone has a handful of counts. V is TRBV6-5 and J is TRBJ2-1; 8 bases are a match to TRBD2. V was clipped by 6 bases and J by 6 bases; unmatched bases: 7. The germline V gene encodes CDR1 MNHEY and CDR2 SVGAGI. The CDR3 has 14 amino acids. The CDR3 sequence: CASSPSGSSNEQFF. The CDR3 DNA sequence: TGTGCCAGCAGCCCCAGCGGGAGCTCCAATGAGCAGTTCTTC.

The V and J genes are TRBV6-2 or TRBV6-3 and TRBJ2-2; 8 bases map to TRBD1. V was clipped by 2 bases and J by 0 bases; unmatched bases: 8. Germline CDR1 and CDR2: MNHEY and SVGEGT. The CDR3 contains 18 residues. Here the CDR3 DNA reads TGTGCCAGCAGTTACGATGGGACAGGCGCTCCGAACACCGGGGAGCTGTTTTTT. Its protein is CASSYDGTGAPNTGELFF.

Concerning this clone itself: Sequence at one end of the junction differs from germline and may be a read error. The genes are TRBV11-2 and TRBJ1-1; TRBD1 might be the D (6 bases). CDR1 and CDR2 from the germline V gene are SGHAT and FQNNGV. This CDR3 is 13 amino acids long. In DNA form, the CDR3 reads TGTGCCAGCAGCGTAGACAGGTACACTGAAGCTTTCTTT. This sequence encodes CASSVDRYTEAFF.

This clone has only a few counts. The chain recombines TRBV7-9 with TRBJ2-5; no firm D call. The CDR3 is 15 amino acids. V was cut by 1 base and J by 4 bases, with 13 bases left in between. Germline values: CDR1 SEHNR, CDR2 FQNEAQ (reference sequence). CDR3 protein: CASSLDASSGETQYF. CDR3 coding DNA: TGTGCCAGCAGCTTAGACGCTAGTTCGGGAGAGACCCAGTACTTC.

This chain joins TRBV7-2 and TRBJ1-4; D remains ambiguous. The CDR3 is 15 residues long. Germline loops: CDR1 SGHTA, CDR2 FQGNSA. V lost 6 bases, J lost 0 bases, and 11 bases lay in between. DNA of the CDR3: TGTGCCAGCAGTCCTACAGCTGCAACTAATGAAAAACTGTTTTTT. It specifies CASSPTAATNEKLFF.

In nucleotides, the CDR3 is TGTGCCTGGAGCGAGCCTCCCGCGGGCGACATTTATAGCAATCAGCCCCAGCATTTT. Protein product: CAWSEPPAGDIYSNQPQHF. The chain combines TRBV30 with TRBJ1-5; no firm D call. The V and J ends lost 3 bases and 0 bases respectively, with 24 bases between them. CDR3 size: 19 residues. Germline V gene lookup returns CDR1 GTSNPN and CDR2 SVGIG (reference sequence).

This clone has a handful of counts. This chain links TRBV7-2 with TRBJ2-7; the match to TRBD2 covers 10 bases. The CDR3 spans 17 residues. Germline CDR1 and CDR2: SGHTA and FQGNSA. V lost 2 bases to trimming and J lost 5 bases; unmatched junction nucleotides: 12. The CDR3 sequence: CASSLHPASGSAHEQYF. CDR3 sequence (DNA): TGTGCCAGCAGCTTACATCCCGCTAGCGGGAGCGCCCACGAGCAGTACTTC. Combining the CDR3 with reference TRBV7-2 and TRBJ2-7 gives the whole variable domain GAGVSQSPSNKVTEKGKDVELRCDPISGHTALYWYRQSLGQGLEFLIYFQGNSAPDKSGLPSDRFSAERTGGSVSTLTIQRTQQEDSAVYLCASSLHPASGSAHEQYFGPGTRLTVT.